This T cell receptor (beta chain) was recovered during a study of blood T cell repertoires in COVID-19. The overall study: Material from acute and convalescent COVID-19 was sourced from the United States, Italy and Spain.

V lost 3 bases to trimming and J lost 7 bases, with 13 bases between them. Germline CDR1 reads SGHRS; CDR2 reads YFSETQ. CDR3 length: 13 residues. Original data processing: Nucleated cell counts were estimated from reference gene primer amplification. The table came from immunoSEQ multiplex PCR; TCRdb's copy has only in-frame clones and leaves some out. D and trimming were read from the DNA, whereas the V and J calls and clone size are those reported in that table. This table holds approximately 170,000 clones, 65% to 85% found once. The sequence came from a man aged 60-69 years with active or convalescent COVID-19. Material for sequencing was peripheral blood. The genes are TRBV5-1 and TRBJ1-2, with D maybe TRBD1 (6 bases). The CDR3 DNA follows: TGCGCCAGCAGCTCCCTACAGGGTTCTGGCTACACCTTC. The encoded protein is CASSSLQGSGYTF.